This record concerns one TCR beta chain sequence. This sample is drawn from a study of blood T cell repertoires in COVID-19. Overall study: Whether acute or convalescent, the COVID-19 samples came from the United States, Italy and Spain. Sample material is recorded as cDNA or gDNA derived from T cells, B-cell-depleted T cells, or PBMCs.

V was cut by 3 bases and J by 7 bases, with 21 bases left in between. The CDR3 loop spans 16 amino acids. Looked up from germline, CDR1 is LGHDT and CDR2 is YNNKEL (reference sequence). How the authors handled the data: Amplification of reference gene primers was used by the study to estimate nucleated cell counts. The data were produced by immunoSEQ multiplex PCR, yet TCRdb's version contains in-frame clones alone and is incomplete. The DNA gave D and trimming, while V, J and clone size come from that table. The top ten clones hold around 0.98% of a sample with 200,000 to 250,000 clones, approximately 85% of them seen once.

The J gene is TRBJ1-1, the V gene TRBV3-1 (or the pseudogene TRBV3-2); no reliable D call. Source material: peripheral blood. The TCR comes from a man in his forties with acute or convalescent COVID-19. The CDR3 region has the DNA TGTGCCAGCAGCCATAGCACTGGGCAGGCGGGATTTGAAGCTTTCTTT. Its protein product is CASSHSTGQAGFEAFF.